Given below is one TCR beta chain in context. Its antigen is unidentified. The study ran its PCR with 60 Vbeta and 13 Jbeta primers. The method was immunoSEQ multiplex PCR; TCRdb's version includes in-frame clones alone and lacks a portion of them. The sample gives under 150,000 clones, 80% of which show up once; 6.5% to 7% is in the top ten. The V gene's germline CDR1 is SGDLS and CDR2 YYNGEE. V shed 5 bases and J 4 bases; nucleotides not matched to a gene: 10. The CDR3 is 16 amino acids. This sample is drawn from a study of cytomegalovirus exposure and HLA in healthy donors. Turning to the study itself: Early on, a data release was issued that held 80 million or so unique TCRs from HLA-typed donors. General study findings and limits: When analyzed later, a missense DCLRE1C variant was found to be linked to TCR beta V- and J-gene trimming. 87-base-pair reads could not separate some V segments, including TRBV6-2 and TRBV6-3. A few chains tied to CMV proved CMV antigen-specific in vitro.

The sequencing sample was made of PBMCs. The TCR comes from a man aged 40-55 years in good health and CMV-seropositive. The rearrangement joins TRBV9 to TRBJ2-1; 9 bases line up with TRBD2. Written as DNA, the CDR3 is TGTGCCAGCAGTCCCCCAGCGGGGGGAAAATACAATGAGCAGTTCTTC. It translates to CASSPPAGGKYNEQFF.